What follows describes a single T cell receptor (beta chain). Its antigen is unknown. The V end lost 1 base, the J end lost 4 bases, and 11 bases lay between the germline ends. From germline, CDR1 is SGHNT and CDR2 YYREEE (reference sequence). There are 14 residues in the CDR3. Drawing of blood for sampling happened at baseline, at cycle 4 day 1, and at cycle 7 day 1. Sequencing used immunoSEQ multiplex PCR; TCRdb keeps in-frame clones, though not all of them. The table shows 98,000 or so clones, with approximately 95% occurring only once. This sample was included in a study of OX40 agonist ivuxolimab in advanced cancers. The overall study: Participants averaged approximately 65 years of age (range about 23 to 80) and were roughly 80% male. Overall study results and limits: Averaged across samples, CD8+ T cells carried more expanded clones than CD4+ did. The expanded peripheral T cells' antigen specificity was not determined.

The source is an adult with an advanced solid tumor such as melanoma, head and neck, liver or kidney cancer. The starting material was CD4+ or CD8+ T cells sorted from blood, obtained in a trial of the OX40 agonist ivuxolimab. This chain connects TRBV5-4 to TRBJ1-2; D remains unclear. The CDR3 is CASSLSTSSYGYTF. The CDR3 DNA sequence: TGTGCCAGCAGCTTGAGTACCTCCAGCTATGGCTACACCTTC. The full variable domain, in which reference TRBV5-4 and TRBJ1-2 provide the parts outside the CDR3, is ETGVTQSPTHLIKTRGQQVTLRCSSQSGHNTVSWYQQALGQGPQFIFQYYREEENGRGNFPPRFSGLQFPNYSSELNVNALELDDSALYLCASSLSTSSYGYTFGSGTRLTVV.